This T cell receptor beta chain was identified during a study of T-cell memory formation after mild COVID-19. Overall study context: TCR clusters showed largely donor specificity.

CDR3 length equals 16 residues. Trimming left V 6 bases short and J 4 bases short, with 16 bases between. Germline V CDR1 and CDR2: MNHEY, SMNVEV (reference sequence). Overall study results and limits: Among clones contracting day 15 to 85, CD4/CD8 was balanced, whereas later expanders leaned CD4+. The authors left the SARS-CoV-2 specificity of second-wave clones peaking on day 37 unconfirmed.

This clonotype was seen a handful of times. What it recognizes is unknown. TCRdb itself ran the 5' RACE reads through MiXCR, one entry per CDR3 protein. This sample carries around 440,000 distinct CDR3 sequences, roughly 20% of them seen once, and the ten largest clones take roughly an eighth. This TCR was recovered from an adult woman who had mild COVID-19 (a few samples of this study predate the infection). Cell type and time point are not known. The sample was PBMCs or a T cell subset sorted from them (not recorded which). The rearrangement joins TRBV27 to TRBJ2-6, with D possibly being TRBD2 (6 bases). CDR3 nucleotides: TGTGCCAGCAGCTTCAAAGGCGGGACCGGGGCCAACGTCCTGACTTTC. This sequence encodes CASSFKGGTGANVLTF.